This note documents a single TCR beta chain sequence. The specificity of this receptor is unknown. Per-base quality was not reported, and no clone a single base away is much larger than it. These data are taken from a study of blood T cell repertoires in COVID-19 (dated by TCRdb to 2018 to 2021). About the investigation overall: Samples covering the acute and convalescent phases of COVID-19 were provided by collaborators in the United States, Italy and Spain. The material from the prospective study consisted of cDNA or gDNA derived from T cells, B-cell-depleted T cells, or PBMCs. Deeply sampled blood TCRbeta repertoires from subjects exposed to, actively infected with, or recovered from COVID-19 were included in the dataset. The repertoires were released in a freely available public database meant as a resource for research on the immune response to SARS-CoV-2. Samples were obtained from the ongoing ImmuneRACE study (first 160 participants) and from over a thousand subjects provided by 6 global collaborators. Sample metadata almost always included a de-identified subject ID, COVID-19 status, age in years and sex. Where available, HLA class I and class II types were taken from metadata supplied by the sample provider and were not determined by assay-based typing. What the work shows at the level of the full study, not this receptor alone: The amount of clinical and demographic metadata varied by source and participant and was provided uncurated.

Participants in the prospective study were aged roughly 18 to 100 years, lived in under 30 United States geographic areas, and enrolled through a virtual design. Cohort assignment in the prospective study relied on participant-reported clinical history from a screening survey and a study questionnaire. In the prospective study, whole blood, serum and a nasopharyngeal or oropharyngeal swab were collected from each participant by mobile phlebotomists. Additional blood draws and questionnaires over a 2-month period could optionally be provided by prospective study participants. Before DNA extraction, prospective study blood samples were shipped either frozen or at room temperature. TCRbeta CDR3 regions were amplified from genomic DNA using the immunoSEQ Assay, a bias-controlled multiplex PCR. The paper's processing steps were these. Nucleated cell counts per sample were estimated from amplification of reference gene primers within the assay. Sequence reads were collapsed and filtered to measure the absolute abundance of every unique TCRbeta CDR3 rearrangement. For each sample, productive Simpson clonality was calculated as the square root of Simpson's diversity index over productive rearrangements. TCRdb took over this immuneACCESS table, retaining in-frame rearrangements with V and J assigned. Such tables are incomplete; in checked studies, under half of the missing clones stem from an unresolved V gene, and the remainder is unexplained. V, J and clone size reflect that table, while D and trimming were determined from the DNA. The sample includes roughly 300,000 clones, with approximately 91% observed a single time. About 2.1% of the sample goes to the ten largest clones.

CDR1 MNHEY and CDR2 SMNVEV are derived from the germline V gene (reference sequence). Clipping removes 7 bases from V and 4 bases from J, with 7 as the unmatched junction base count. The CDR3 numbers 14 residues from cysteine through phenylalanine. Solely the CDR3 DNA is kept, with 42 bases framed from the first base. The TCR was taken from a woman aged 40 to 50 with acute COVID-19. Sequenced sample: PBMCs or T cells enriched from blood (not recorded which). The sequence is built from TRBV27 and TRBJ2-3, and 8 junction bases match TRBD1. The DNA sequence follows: TGTGCCAGCACCTGGACAGGGAAGGCAGATACGCAGTATTTT. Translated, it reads CASTWTGKADTQYF.